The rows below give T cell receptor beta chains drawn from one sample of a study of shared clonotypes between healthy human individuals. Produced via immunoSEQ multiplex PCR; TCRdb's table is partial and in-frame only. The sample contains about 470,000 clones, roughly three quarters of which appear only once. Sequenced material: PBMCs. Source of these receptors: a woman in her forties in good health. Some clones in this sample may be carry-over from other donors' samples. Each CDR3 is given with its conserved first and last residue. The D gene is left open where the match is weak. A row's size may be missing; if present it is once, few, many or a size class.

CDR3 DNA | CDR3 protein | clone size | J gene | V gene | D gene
TGTGCCATCAGTGAGCCGCGGGATGAAAAACTGTTTTTT | CAISEPRDEKLFF | many | TRBJ1-4 | TRBV10-3 | NA
TGTGCCAGCAGCAGACAGGGGGAGAACACTGAAGCTTTCTTT | CASSRQGENTEAFF | NA | TRBJ1-1 | TRBV11-3 | TRBD1
TGTGCCAGCAGCCGGACTAGCGGGAGTATAAATGAGCAGTTCTTC | CASSRTSGSINEQFF | NA | TRBJ2-1 | TRBV7-2 | TRBD2
TGTGCCAGCAGTTTGCCCCCAGGATCGGGCACTGAAGCTTTCTTT | CASSLPPGSGTEAFF | NA | TRBJ1-1 | TRBV6-1 | NA
TGTGCCAGCAGCGTCCAGACAGGGGTCGTTAACTACGAGCAGTACTTC | CASSVQTGVVNYEQYF | NA | TRBJ2-7 | TRBV5-4 | TRBD1
TGCGCCAGCAGCTTGGGGGGACTAGCGGCCGCGGGCGAGCAGTACTTC | CASSLGGLAAAGEQYF | once | TRBJ2-7 | TRBV5-1 | TRBD2
TGTGCCAGCAGCTCAAACCGACAGGGCACGAACACCGGGGAGCTGTTTTTT | CASSSNRQGTNTGELFF | NA | TRBJ2-2 | TRBV7-9 | TRBD1
TGTGCCGCAGGGCAGTTCTACGAGCAGTACTTC | CAAGQFYEQYF | NA | TRBJ2-7 | TRBV19 | NA
TGTGCCAGCAGCCCTACAGGAGCTAGAAACATTCAGTACTTC | CASSPTGARNIQYF | many | TRBJ2-4 | TRBV7-2 | NA
TGTGCCAGCTCCTGGGGACTAGCGGGATCCGGGGAGCTGTTTTTT | CASSWGLAGSGELFF | NA | TRBJ2-2 | TRBV18 | TRBD2
TGCGCCAGCAGCCCTGACCCGTCGGGCTCCTACAATGAGCAGTTCTTC | CASSPDPSGSYNEQFF | NA | TRBJ2-1 | TRBV5-1 | NA
TGCGCCAGCAGTGAGGGGACTAGGCGGGAGACCCAGTACTTC | CASSEGTRRETQYF | NA | TRBJ2-5 | TRBV10-2 | TRBD2
TGTGCCAGCAGGCCTCAGTTGCGGGGGAACACAGATACGCAGTATTTT | CASRPQLRGNTDTQYF | NA | TRBJ2-3 | TRBV27 | TRBD2
TGCGCCAGCAGCCAAGGAGTTACTAGCACAGATACGCAGTATTTT | CASSQGVTSTDTQYF | NA | TRBJ2-3 | TRBV4-1 | NA
TGTGCCAGCTCACCACTGAGTACCACTGAAGCTTTCTTT | CASSPLSTTEAFF | NA | TRBJ1-1 | TRBV18 | NA
TGTGCCAGCAGTTTATCGCTTGAAACCGCACCCTACGAGCAGTACTTC | CASSLSLETAPYEQYF | NA | TRBJ2-7 | TRBV27 | NA
TGCGCCAGCAGCTCTCAAGCGGGAGGTTACAATGAGCAGTTCTTC | CASSSQAGGYNEQFF | NA | TRBJ2-1 | TRBV5-1 | TRBD2
TGTGCCAGCAGCGTCGGACTAGCGGGAGAGGGGACCCAGTACTTC | CASSVGLAGEGTQYF | many | TRBJ2-5 | TRBV27 | TRBD2
TGTGCCAGCAGTGAAGTTACGGACCCCTACAATGAGCAGTTCTTC | CASSEVTDPYNEQFF | few | TRBJ2-1 | TRBV6-1 | NA
TGTGCCACAAACCCGACAGCATCGAACACCGGGGAGCTGTTTTTT | CATNPTASNTGELFF | NA | TRBJ2-2 | TRBV19 | NA
TGTGCCAGCAGCTTAGGACCAAACTATGGCTACACCTTC | CASSLGPNYGYTF | NA | TRBJ1-2 | TRBV7-6 | NA
TGTGCCATCGGGACAGGGCTTTCTCAGCCCCAGCATTTT | CAIGTGLSQPQHF | NA | TRBJ1-5 | TRBV10-3 | TRBD1
TGTGCCAGCAGCGTACAGGGAGCAATTAACTATGGCTACACCTTC | CASSVQGAINYGYTF | NA | TRBJ1-2 | TRBV7-8 | NA
TGTGCCAGCAGGGGACTAGCTCTCAATGAGCAGTTCTTC | CASRGLALNEQFF | NA | TRBJ2-1 | TRBV6-5 | TRBD2
TGTGCCACCAGCAGAGTACTAGCGGGAGGAGGTGAGCAGTACTTC | CATSRVLAGGGEQYF | NA | TRBJ2-7 | TRBV15 | TRBD2
TGTGCCTGGAACCCGTTGGGGGTAAGCAATCAGCCCCAGCATTTT | CAWNPLGVSNQPQHF | NA | TRBJ1-5 | TRBV30 | NA
TGTGCCACCTATGATCAGAGCACCGGGCTCATCTATGGCTACACCTTC | CATYDQSTGLIYGYTF | NA | TRBJ1-2 | TRBV10-3 | NA
TGCGCCAGCAGCCAGACAGACTACCAAGAGACCCAGTACTTC | CASSQTDYQETQYF | NA | TRBJ2-5 | TRBV5-1 | NA
TGTGCTAGCAGCCGCAGGGTGGCAGAGACCCAGTACTTC | CASSRRVAETQYF | NA | TRBJ2-5 | TRBV7-7 | NA
TGTGCCAGCAAACTTACGGGAGAGTACGAAAGATATGGCTACACCTTC | CASKLTGEYERYGYTF | NA | TRBJ1-2 | TRBV5-2 | NA
TGTGCCAGCAGCCTTCCCCTAGGACTAGCCTACGAGCAGTACTTC | CASSLPLGLAYEQYF | NA | TRBJ2-7 | TRBV11-2 | TRBD2
TGTGCCAGCAGTACCCAGGCCCGGGCTGAAGCTTTCTTT | CASSTQARAEAFF | NA | TRBJ1-1 | TRBV27 | NA
TGTGCCTGGAGTGTACGTCGGGAGACCCAGTACTTC | CAWSVRRETQYF | NA | TRBJ2-5 | TRBV30 | NA
TGTGCCAGCAGCTTGGTGGGGGGTATGAACATTCAGTACTTC | CASSLVGGMNIQYF | NA | TRBJ2-4 | TRBV5-6 | NA
TGTGCCAGCAGCCAAGAACCGGGGGTTTGGGGTAGCACAGATACGCAGTATTTT | CASSQEPGVWGSTDTQYF | NA | TRBJ2-3 | TRBV4-2 | NA
TGCGCCAGCAGCCTTCGGGGGACCACAGATACGCAGTATTTT | CASSLRGTTDTQYF | NA | TRBJ2-3 | TRBV5-1 | NA
TGTGCCACCAGCAGGGACCCCACAGATACGCAGTATTTT | CATSRDPTDTQYF | NA | TRBJ2-3 | TRBV15 | NA
TGTGCCTGGAGTCCTTCTCTAGACAATGAGCAGTTCTTC | CAWSPSLDNEQFF | NA | TRBJ2-1 | TRBV30 | NA